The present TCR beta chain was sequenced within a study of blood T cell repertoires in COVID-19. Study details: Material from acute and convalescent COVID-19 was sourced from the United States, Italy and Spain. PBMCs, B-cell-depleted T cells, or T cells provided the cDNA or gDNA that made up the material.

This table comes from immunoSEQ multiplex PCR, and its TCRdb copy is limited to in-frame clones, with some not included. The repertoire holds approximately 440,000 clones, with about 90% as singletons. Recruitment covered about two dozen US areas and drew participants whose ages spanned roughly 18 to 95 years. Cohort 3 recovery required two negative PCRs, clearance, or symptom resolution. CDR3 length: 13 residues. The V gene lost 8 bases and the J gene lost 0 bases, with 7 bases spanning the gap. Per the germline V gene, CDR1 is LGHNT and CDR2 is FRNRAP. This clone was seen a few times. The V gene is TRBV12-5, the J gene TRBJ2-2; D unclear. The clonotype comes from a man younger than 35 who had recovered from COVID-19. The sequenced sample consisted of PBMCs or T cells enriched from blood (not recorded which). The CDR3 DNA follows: TGTGCTAGTCTAGTAGCGAACACCGGGGAGCTGTTTTTT. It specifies CASLVANTGELFF.